This T cell receptor (beta chain) was sequenced during a study of shared clonotypes between healthy human individuals. Sequencing used immunoSEQ multiplex PCR; TCRdb keeps in-frame clones, though not all of them. This table has under 2,000,000 clones, about 94% appearing once. Worth noting for this clone: The same CDR3 is also encoded by other DNA sequences in this sample.

Between the trimmed V and J ends, which lost 0 bases and 0 bases, there was a span of 9 bases. The germline V gene encodes CDR1 ENHRY and CDR2 SYGVKD. The CDR3 loop spans 15 amino acids. Naive CD8 cells, CD45RO-negative and positively selected for CCR7, excluded terminally differentiated effector memory CD45RA+ cells. The receptor was derived from a man between 18 and 35 years old in good health. The sequenced sample consisted of naive CD8+ T cells sorted from blood. The rearrangement joins TRBV10-3 to TRBJ2-7; D gene uncertain. The CDR3 is CAISESTQSSYEQYF. For the CDR3, the DNA is TGTGCCATCAGTGAGTCGACCCAGAGCTCCTACGAGCAGTACTTC.